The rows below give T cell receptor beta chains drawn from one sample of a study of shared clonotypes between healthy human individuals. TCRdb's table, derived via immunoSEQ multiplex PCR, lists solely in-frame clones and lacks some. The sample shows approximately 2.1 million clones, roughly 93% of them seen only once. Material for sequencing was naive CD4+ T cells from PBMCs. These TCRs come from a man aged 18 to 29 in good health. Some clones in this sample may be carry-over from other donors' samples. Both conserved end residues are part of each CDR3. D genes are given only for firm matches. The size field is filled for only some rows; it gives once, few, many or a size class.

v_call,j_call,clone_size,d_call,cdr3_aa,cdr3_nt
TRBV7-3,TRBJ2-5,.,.,CASSSSGGRETQYF,TGTGCCAGCAGCTCCTCCGGCGGTAGGGAGACCCAGTACTTC
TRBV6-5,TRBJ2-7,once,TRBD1,CASLDRDHEQYF,TGTGCCAGCCTCGACAGGGACCACGAGCAGTACTTC
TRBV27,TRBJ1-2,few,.,CASSHEGYGYTF,TGTGCCAGCAGTCACGAGGGCTATGGCTACACCTTC
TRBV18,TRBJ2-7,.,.,CASSPGQGLAYEQYF,TGTGCCAGCTCACCGGGACAAGGGTTGGCCTACGAGCAGTACTTC
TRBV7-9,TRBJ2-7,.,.,CASKGRVEYEQYF,TGTGCCAGCAAGGGCAGGGTAGAATACGAGCAGTACTTC
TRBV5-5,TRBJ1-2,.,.,CASSLGPGQQYGYTF,TGTGCCAGCAGCTTGGGTCCGGGGCAGCAATATGGCTACACCTTC
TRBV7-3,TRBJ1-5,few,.,CASSPQVNQPQHF,TGTGCCAGCAGCCCACAGGTCAATCAGCCCCAGCATTTT
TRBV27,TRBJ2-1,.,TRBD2,CASRTSGRGRQFF,TGTGCCAGCAGGACTAGCGGGAGGGGTCGGCAGTTCTTC
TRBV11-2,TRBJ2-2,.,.,CASSLSYGELFF,TGTGCCAGCAGCTTATCCTACGGGGAGCTGTTTTTT
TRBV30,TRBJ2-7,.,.,CACFGSSYEQYF,TGTGCCTGCTTCGGGAGCTCCTACGAGCAGTACTTC
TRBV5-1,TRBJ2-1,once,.,CASSAGTQGNEQFF,TGCGCCAGCAGCGCGGGGACGCAGGGCAATGAGCAGTTCTTC
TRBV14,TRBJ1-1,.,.,CASSQVQFSEAFF,TGTGCCAGCAGCCAAGTACAATTCTCTGAAGCTTTCTTT
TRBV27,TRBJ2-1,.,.,CASSSGLGRSNEQFF,TGTGCCAGCAGTTCGGGTCTCGGGAGATCCAATGAGCAGTTCTTC
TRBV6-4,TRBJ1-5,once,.,CASSDFPGSPSIF,.
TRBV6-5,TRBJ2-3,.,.,CASSYSYTQYF,TGTGCCAGCAGTTACTCGTATACGCAGTATTTT
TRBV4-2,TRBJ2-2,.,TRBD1,CASSQEYYESDRRAGELFF,TGTGCCAGCAGCCAAGAGTACTATGAGTCGGACAGGCGGGCCGGGGAGCTGTTTTTT
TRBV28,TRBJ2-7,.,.,CASSLGQGTYEQYF,TGTGCCAGCAGTTTGGGGCAGGGTACCTACGAGCAGTACTTC
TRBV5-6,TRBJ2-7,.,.,CASSFPEGYEQYF,TGTGCCAGCAGCTTCCCGGAGGGGTACGAGCAGTACTTC
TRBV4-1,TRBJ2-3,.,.,CASSQIPPARVSDTQYF,TGCGCCAGCAGCCAGATCCCCCCGGCCCGAGTATCAGATACGCAGTATTTT
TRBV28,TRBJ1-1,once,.,CASSLTGPPQAFF,TGTGCCAGCAGTTTAACCGGACCACCGCAAGCTTTCTTT
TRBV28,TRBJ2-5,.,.,CASSFRSAQETQYF,TGTGCCAGCAGTTTTAGGTCAGCCCAAGAGACCCAGTACTTC
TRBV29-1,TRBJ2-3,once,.,CSVDPGTTTPDTQYF,TGCAGCGTTGACCCCGGAACGACAACCCCAGATACGCAGTATTTT
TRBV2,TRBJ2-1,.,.,CASTIRGSYNEQFF,TGTGCCAGCACTATCCGGGGCTCCTACAATGAGCAGTTCTTC
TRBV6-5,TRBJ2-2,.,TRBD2,CASGRANTGELFF,TGTGCCAGCGGGAGGGCGAACACCGGGGAGCTGTTTTTT
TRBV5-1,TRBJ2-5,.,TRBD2,CASSLAASGRAFSRETQYF,TGCGCCAGCAGCTTGGCGGCTAGCGGGAGGGCCTTCTCAAGGGAGACCCAGTACTTC
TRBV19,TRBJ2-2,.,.,CASSRSTAGELFF,TGTGCCAGTAGTAGATCTACGGCCGGGGAGCTGTTTTTT
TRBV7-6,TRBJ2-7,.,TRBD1,CASSLVTGGVYEQYF,TGTGCCAGCAGCTTAGTCACAGGGGGCGTCTACGAGCAGTACTTC
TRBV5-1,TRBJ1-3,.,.,CASSPDASGNTIYF,TGCGCCAGCAGCCCTGACGCCTCTGGAAACACCATATATTTT
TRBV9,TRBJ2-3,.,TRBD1,CASSPRQGAITDTQYF,TGTGCCAGCAGCCCAAGGCAGGGGGCGATAACAGATACGCAGTATTTT
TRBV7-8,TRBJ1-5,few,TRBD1,CASSPRLGQDSNQPQHF,TGTGCCAGCAGCCCCCGGTTGGGACAGGATAGCAATCAGCCCCAGCATTTT
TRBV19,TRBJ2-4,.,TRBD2,CASSRRGADIQYF,TGTGCCAGTAGTAGGCGGGGGGCGGACATTCAGTACTTC
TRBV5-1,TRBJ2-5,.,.,CASNRDPQGYQETQYF,TGCGCCAGTAACCGGGACCCCCAGGGGTACCAAGAGACCCAGTACTTC
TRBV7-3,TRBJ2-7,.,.,CASSLSPQGLNEQYF,TGTGCCAGCAGCTTAAGCCCCCAGGGGTTGAACGAGCAGTACTTC
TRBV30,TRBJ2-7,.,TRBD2,CAWSDMTSGRREQYF,TGTGCCTGGAGTGATATGACTAGCGGGAGGAGGGAGCAGTACTTC